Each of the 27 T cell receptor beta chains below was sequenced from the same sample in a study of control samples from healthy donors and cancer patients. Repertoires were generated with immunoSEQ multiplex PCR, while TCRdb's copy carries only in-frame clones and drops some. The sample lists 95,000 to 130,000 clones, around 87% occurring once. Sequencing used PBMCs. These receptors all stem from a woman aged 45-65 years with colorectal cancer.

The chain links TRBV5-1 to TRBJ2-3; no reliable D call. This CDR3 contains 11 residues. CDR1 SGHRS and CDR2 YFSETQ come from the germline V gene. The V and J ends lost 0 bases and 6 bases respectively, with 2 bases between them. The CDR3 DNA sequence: TGCGCCAGCAGCTTGGCCGATACGCAGTATTTT. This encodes CASSLADTQYF. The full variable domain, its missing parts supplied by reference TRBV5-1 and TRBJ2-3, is KAGVTQTPRYLIKTRGQQVTLSCSPISGHRSVSWYQQTPGQGLQFLFEYFSETQRNKGNFPGRFSGRQFSNSRSEMNVSTLELGDSALYLCASSLADTQYFGPGTRLTVL.

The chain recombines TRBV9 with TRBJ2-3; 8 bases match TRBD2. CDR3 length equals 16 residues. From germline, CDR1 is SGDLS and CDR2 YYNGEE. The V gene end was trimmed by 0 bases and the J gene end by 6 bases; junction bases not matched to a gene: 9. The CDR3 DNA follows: TGTGCCAGCAGCGTAGATCCAGCGGGAGTTAGGGATACGCAGTATTTT. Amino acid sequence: CASSVDPAGVRDTQYF.

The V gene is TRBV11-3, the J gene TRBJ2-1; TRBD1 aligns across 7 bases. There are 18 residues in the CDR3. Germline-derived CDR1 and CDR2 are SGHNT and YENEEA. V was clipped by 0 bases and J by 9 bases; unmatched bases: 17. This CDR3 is CASSLDWGGRQGEGEQFF. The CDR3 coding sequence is TGTGCCAGCAGCTTAGATTGGGGTGGCCGACAGGGCGAAGGTGAGCAGTTCTTC.

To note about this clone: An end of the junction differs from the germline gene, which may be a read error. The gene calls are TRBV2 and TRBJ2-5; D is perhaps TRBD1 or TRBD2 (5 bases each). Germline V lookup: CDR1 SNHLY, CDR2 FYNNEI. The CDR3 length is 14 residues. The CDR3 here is CASREGASRETQYF. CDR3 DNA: TGTGCCAGCAGAGAAGGGGCTAGCCGCGAGACCCAGTACTTC. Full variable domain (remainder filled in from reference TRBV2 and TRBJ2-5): EPEVTQTPSHQVTQMGQEVILRCVPISNHLYFYWYRQILGQKVEFLVSFYNNEISEKSEIFDDQFSVERPDGSNFTLKIRSTKLEDSAMYFCASREGASRETQYFGPGTRLLVL.

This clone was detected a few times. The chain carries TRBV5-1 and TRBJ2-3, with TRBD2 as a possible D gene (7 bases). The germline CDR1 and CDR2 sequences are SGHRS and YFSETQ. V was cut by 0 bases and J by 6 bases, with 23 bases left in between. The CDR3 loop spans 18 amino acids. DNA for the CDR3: TGCGCCAGCAGCTTGGAAATGACTATAGGGGGGGCCGGGGATACGCAGTATTTT. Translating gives CASSLEMTIGGAGDTQYF.

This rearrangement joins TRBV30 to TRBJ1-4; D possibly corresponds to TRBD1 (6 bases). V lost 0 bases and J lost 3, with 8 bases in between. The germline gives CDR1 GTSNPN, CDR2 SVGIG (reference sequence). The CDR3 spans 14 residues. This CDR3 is CAWSVGGANEKLFF. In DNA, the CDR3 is TGTGCCTGGAGTGTAGGGGGGGCTAATGAAAAACTGTTTTTT. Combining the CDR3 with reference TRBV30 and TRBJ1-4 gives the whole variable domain SQTIHQWPATLVQPVGSPLSLECTVEGTSNPNLYWYRQAAGRGLQLLFYSVGIGQISSEVPQNLSASRPQDRQFILSSKKLLLSDSGFYLCAWSVGGANEKLFFGSGTQLSVL.

The CDR3 protein is CASSLTPTGLAGQETQYF. In nucleotides, the CDR3 is TGTGCCAGTAGTCTAACCCCCACGGGACTAGCGGGCCAAGAGACCCAGTACTTC. The chain employs TRBV19 and TRBJ2-5, with 12 nucleotides matching TRBD2. The V segment lost 5 bases and the J segment 1 base; nucleotides outside the gene matches: 11. The CDR3 totals 18 residues. Germline CDR1 is LNHDA and CDR2 is SQIVND (reference sequence).

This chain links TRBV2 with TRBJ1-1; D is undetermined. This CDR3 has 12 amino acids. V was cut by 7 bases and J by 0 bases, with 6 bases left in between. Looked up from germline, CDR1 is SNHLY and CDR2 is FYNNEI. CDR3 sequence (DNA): TGTGCCAGCAAGCGTATGAACACTGAAGCTTTCTTT. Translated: CASKRMNTEAFF.

DNA for the CDR3: TGTGCCAGCAGTTTGGAACAGGGGATTCGGATTCAGTACTTC. It specifies CASSLEQGIRIQYF. The chain is built from TRBV28 and TRBJ2-4, with 7 bases aligning to TRBD1. Trimming cost V 3 bases and J 10 bases; bases outside gene matches: 9. Germline loops: CDR1 MDHEN, CDR2 SYDVKM. This CDR3 has 14 residues.

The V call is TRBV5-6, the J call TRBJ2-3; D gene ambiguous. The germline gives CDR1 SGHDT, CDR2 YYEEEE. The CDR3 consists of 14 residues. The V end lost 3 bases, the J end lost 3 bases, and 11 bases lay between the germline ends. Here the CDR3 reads CASSSGLQTDTQYF. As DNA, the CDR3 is TGTGCCAGCAGCTCCGGGCTCCAGACAGATACGCAGTATTTT.

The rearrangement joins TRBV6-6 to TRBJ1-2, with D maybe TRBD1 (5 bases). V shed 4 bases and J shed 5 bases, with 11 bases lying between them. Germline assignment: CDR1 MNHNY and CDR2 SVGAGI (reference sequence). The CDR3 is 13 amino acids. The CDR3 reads CASSSDSAYGYTF. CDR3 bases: TGTGCCAGCAGTTCAGACAGCGCGTATGGCTACACCTTC.

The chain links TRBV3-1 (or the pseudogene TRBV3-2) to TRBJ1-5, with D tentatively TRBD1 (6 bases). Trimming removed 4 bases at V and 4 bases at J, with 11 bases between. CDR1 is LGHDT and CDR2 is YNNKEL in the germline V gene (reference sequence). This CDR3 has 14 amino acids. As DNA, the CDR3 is TGTGCCAGCAGCCCGTCAGGGGAAAATCAGCCCCAGCATTTT. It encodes CASSPSGENQPQHF.

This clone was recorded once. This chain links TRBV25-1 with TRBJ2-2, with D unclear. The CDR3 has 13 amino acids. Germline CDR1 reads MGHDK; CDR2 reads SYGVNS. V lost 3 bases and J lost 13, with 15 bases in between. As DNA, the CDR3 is TGTGCCAGCAGTGACCGGACGACCTCGAGGCTGTTTTTT. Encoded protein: CASSDRTTSRLFF.

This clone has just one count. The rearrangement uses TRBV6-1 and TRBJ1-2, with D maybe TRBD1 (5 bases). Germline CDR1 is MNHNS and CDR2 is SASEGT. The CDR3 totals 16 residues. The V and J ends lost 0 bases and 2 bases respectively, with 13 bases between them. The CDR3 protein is CASSEAQGLRNYGYTF. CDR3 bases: TGTGCCAGCAGTGAAGCGCAGGGCCTCCGGAACTATGGCTACACCTTC.

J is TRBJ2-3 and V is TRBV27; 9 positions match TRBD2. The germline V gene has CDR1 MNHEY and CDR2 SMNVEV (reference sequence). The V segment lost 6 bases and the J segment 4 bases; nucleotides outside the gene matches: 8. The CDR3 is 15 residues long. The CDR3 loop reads CASRPQGLAADTQYF. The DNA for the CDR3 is TGTGCCAGCAGGCCTCAGGGACTAGCCGCAGATACGCAGTATTTT.

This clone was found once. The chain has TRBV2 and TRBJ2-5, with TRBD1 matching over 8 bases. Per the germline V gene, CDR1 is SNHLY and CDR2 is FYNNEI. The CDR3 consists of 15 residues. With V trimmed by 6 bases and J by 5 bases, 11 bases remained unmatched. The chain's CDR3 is CASSGPGGDLETQYF. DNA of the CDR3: TGTGCCAGCAGCGGACCAGGGGGCGATTTGGAGACCCAGTACTTC.

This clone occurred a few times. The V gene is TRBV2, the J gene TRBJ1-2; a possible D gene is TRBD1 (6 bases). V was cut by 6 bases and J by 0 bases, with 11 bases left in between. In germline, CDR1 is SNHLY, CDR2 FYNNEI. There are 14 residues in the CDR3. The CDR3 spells CASRRGVTNYGYTF. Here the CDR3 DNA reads TGTGCCAGCAGGAGGGGGGTTACTAACTATGGCTACACCTTC.

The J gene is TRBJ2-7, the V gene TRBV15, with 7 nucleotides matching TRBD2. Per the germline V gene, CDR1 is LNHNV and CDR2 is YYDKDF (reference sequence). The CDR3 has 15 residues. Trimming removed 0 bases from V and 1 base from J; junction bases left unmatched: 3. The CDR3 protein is CATSREWGGSYEQYF. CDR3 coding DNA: TGTGCCACCAGCAGAGAATGGGGGGGATCCTACGAGCAGTACTTC.

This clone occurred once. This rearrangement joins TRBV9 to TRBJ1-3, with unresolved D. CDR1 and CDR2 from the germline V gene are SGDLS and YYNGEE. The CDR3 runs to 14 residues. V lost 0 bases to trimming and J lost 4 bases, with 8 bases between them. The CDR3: CASSVDRVGNTIYF. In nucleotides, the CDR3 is TGTGCCAGCAGCGTAGACAGAGTCGGAAACACCATATATTTT. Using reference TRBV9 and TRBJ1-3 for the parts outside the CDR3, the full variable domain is DSGVTQTPKHLITATGQRVTLRCSPRSGDLSVYWYQQSLDQGLQFLIQYYNGEERAKGNILERFSAQQFPDLHSELNLSSLELGDSALYFCASSVDRVGNTIYFGEGSWLTVV.

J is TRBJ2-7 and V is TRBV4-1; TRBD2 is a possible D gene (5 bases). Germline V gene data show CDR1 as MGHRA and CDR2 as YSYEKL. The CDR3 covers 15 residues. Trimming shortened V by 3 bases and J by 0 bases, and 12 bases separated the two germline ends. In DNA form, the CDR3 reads TGCGCCAGCAGCCAGGGAACGGGGATCTCCTACGAGCAGTACTTC. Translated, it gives CASSQGTGISYEQYF.

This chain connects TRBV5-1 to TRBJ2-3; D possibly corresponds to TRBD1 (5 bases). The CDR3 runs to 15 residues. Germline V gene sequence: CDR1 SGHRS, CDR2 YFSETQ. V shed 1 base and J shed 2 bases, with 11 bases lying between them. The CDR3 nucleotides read TGCGCCAGCAGCTTGAGTAAAGGGGCCACAGATACGCAGTATTTT. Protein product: CASSLSKGATDTQYF.

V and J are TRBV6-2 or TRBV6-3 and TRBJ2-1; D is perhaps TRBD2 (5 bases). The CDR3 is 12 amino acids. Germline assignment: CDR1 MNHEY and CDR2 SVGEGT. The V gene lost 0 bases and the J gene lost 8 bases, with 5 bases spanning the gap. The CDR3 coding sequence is TGTGCCAGCAGTTACTCGGGAGATGAGCAGTTCTTC. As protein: CASSYSGDEQFF.

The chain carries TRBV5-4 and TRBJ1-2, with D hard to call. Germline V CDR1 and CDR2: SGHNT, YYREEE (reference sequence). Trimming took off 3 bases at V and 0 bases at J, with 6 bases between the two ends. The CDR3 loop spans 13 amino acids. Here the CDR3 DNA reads TGTGCCAGCAGCTCTGCAGCTAACTATGGCTACACCTTC. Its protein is CASSSAANYGYTF.

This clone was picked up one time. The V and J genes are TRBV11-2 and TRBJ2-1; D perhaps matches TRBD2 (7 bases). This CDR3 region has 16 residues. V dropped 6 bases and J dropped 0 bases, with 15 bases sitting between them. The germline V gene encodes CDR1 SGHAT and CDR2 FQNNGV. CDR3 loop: CASRSGRGASYNEQFF. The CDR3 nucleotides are TGTGCCAGCAGGTCGGGACGGGGGGCCTCCTACAATGAGCAGTTCTTC.

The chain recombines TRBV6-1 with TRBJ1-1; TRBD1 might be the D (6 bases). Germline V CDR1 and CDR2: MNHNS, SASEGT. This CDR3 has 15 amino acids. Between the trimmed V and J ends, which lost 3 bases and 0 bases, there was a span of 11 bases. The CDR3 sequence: CASSDLGAVNTEAFF. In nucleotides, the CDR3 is TGTGCCAGCAGTGACCTGGGGGCAGTGAACACTGAAGCTTTCTTT.

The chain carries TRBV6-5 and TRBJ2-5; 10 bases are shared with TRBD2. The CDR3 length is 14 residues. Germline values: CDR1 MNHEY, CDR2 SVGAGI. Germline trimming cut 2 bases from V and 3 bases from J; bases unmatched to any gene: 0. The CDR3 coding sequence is TGTGCCAGCAGTTACCTAGCGGGGGAAGAGACCCAGTACTTC. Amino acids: CASSYLAGEETQYF.

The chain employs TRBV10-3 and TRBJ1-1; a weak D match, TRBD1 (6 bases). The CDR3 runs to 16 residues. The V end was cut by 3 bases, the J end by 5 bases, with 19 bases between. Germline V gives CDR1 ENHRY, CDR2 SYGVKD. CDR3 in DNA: TGTGCCATCAGTGACCCCTCAGGACAGAAAGGGACTGAAGCTTTCTTT. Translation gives CAISDPSGQKGTEAFF.